The next 19 T cell receptor beta chains were all read from a single sample in a study of blood T cell repertoires in COVID-19 (dated by TCRdb to 2020 to 2021). Library preparation used the immunoSEQ multiplex PCR assay. What TCRdb holds here is the immuneACCESS table cut down to in-frame rearrangements. Part of the clones is not present; checked against another copy, under half of the missing clones reflect an unresolved V gene, and the others are unexplained. In this sample the table shows approximately 89,000 clones, over 70% of which occur a single time. Together, the top ten hold approximately 25% of the sample. Sample: peripheral blood. These receptors all stem from a man between 65 and 79 years old with acute or convalescent COVID-19.

This chain joins TRBV28 and TRBJ2-3, with unresolved D. Deletions cut 6 bases from V and 5 bases from J, with 9 bases between. The V gene's germline CDR1 is MDHEN and CDR2 SYDVKM. The CDR3 extends over 12 amino acids. The CDR3 loop reads CASSPPLDTQYF. In DNA, the CDR3 is TGTGCCAGCAGCCCCCCTTTAGATACGCAGTATTTT.

The chain combines TRBV6-6 with TRBJ2-1, with 9 bases lining up with TRBD2. The V segment lost 2 bases and the J segment 7 bases; nucleotides outside the gene matches: 9. The germline V gene has CDR1 MNHNY and CDR2 SVGAGI (reference sequence). The CDR3 length is 16 residues. The CDR3 nucleotides are TGTGCCAGCAGTTACAATGTCCTAGCGGGGAGAAATGAGCAGTTCTTC. This encodes CASSYNVLAGRNEQFF.

CDR3 nucleotides: TGTGCCTGGAGTGTATTGGGCAGAACCTACGAGCAGTACTTC. The encoded protein is CAWSVLGRTYEQYF. This chain links TRBV30 with TRBJ2-7, with D unclear. Trimming took 0 bases from V and 2 from J, leaving 11 bases between them. Germline V gene data show CDR1 as GTSNPN and CDR2 as SVGIG (reference sequence). The CDR3 has 14 amino acids.

This chain joins TRBV5-6 and TRBJ2-1, with 7 bases that match TRBD2. Unmatched junction bases numbered 7, after V lost 3 bases and J lost 4 bases. The CDR3 contains 15 residues. Looked up from germline, CDR1 is SGHDT and CDR2 is YYEEEE. The chain's CDR3 is CASSSWGGRYNEQFF. The CDR3 DNA is TGTGCCAGCAGCTCCTGGGGGGGACGGTACAATGAGCAGTTCTTC.

This chain uses TRBV7-2 with TRBJ2-1; 10 bases line up with TRBD2. This CDR3 contains 17 residues. J was trimmed by 6 bases and V by 4 bases; bases with no gene match: 12. The germline gives CDR1 SGHTA, CDR2 FQGNSA. CDR3 bases: TGTGCCAGCAGCTCCCAGCCCCTGGCTAGCGGGAGCAATGAGCAGTTCTTC. This gives the protein CASSSQPLASGSNEQFF.

In its sample, this clone was seen once. This chain links TRBV19 with TRBJ1-2, with TRBD1 identical over 9 bases. Germline trimming cut 9 bases from V and 5 bases from J; bases unmatched to any gene: 10. Germline V gives CDR1 LNHDA, CDR2 SQIVND (reference sequence). The CDR3 is 14 amino acids. The CDR3, as DNA: TGTGCCAGCCAAGACAGGGGGAGGTTTTATGGCTACACCTTC. Amino acid sequence: CASQDRGRFYGYTF.

This chain uses TRBV20-1 with TRBJ2-1, with D tentatively TRBD2 (6 bases). Looked up from germline, CDR1 is DFQATT and CDR2 is SNEGSKA (reference sequence). The CDR3 is made up of 11 amino acids. The DNA for the CDR3 is TGCAGGCCGGGAGTCCTGGATGAGCAGTTCTTC. Translating gives CRPGVLDEQFF.

Written as DNA, the CDR3 is TGCGCCAGCAGCCAATCCACGGGGGTTCTCGAGCAGTACTTC. Its protein product is CASSQSTGVLEQYF. V and J are TRBV4-3 and TRBJ2-7; tentatively, D is TRBD2 (6 bases). CDR3 length equals 14 residues. The V gene lost 2 bases and the J gene lost 6 bases, with 14 bases spanning the gap. CDR1 is LGHNA and CDR2 is YSLEER in the germline V gene.

This clone was detected only a few times. This chain joins TRBV4-1 and TRBJ2-3; 11 positions match TRBD2. Germline loops: CDR1 MGHRA, CDR2 YSYEKL. The junction had 8 bases not matched to a gene; V was cut back by 3 bases and J by 6 bases. CDR3 length: 16 residues. The CDR3 sequence: CASSQTRLAGTDTQYF. CDR3 in DNA: TGCGCCAGCAGCCAGACAAGACTAGCGGGAACGGATACGCAGTATTTT.

This clone was observed a few times. The V call is TRBV9, the J call TRBJ1-3; D possibly corresponds to TRBD1 (6 bases). Trimming pared 3 bases from V and 1 base from J, leaving 8 bases between. Germline lookup yields CDR1 SGDLS and CDR2 YYNGEE. There are 14 residues in the CDR3. The CDR3: CASSATGSGNTIYF. For the CDR3, the DNA is TGTGCCAGCAGCGCGACAGGTTCTGGAAACACCATATATTTT.

The V gene is TRBV6-2 or TRBV6-3, the J gene TRBJ2-3; 7 bases are shared with TRBD2. There are 17 residues in the CDR3. The V gene end was trimmed by 2 bases and the J gene end by 6 bases; junction bases not matched to a gene: 14. Germline CDR1 reads MNHEY; CDR2 reads SVGEGT. The CDR3 bases are TGTGCCAGCAGTTACCCGGGGACTATTCGGTCCGGGGATACGCAGTATTTT. It is translated as CASSYPGTIRSGDTQYF.

The chain links TRBV7-2 to TRBJ2-1, with 11 bases aligning to TRBD2. Looked up from germline, CDR1 is SGHTA and CDR2 is FQGNSA. The CDR3 sequence is 17 residues long. V lost 3 bases, J lost 4 bases, and 8 bases stayed unmatched. CDR3 in DNA: TGTGCCAGCAGCTTCCTAGGACTAGCGGGCCTATACAATGAGCAGTTCTTC. Protein sequence: CASSFLGLAGLYNEQFF.

The sample holds a few counts of this clone. The rearrangement links TRBV7-8 to TRBJ1-4; TRBD1 might be the D (5 bases). V was trimmed by 0 bases and J by 8 bases, leaving 16 bases between them. Germline CDR1 and CDR2: SGHVS and FQNEAQ. This CDR3 is 16 amino acids long. The DNA for the CDR3 is TGTGCCAGCAGCTTAGCGAGGAGTAGGGGTGACGAAAAACTGTTTTTT. Encoded protein: CASSLARSRGDEKLFF.

This clone was seen only a few times. This rearrangement joins TRBV7-6 to TRBJ2-3, with 9 bases that match TRBD2. This CDR3 has 17 amino acids. After removal of 5 bases from V and 3 bases from J, the junction contained 12 bases not matched to a gene. Germline V CDR1 and CDR2: SGHVS, FNYEAQ. This CDR3 is CASSLGAAGGRTDTQYF. The CDR3 DNA reads as TGTGCCAGCAGCCTAGGTGCGGCGGGAGGGCGAACAGATACGCAGTATTTT.

The chain uses TRBV5-1 and TRBJ1-1; tentatively, D is TRBD1 (6 bases). The CDR3 is made up of 18 amino acids. Germline V gives CDR1 SGHRS, CDR2 YFSETQ. Trimming pared 3 bases from V and 0 bases from J, leaving 21 bases between. The CDR3 loop is CASSSLITGWDMNTEAFF. The CDR3 coding sequence is TGCGCCAGCAGCTCCCTTATTACAGGTTGGGACATGAACACTGAAGCTTTCTTT.

This clone was found once. The genes are TRBV19 and TRBJ1-2; 7 nucleotides match TRBD1. Germline-derived CDR1 and CDR2 are LNHDA and SQIVND (reference sequence). The junction had 14 bases not matched to a gene; V was cut back by 6 bases and J by 4 bases. The length of the CDR3 is 16 residues. The CDR3 DNA is TGTGCCAGTAGCCAAATACAGGGGTACGGGGGCTATGGCTACACCTTC. This codes for CASSQIQGYGGYGYTF.

The sample holds one count of this clone. This sequence joins TRBV9 and TRBJ2-1, with 9 positions matching TRBD2. Germline V gene lookup returns CDR1 SGDLS and CDR2 YYNGEE. The junction had 7 bases not matched to a gene; V was cut back by 3 bases and J by 6 bases. There are 15 residues in the CDR3. The CDR3 DNA sequence: TGTGCCAGCAGCGCCCTCGCGGGAGGGCCCAATGAGCAGTTCTTC. Amino acid sequence: CASSALAGGPNEQFF.

The rearrangement joins TRBV12-3 or TRBV12-4 to TRBJ2-5, with TRBD2 matching over 7 bases. There are 13 residues in the CDR3. V shed 2 bases, J shed 4 bases, and the junction held 1 base outside the gene matches. The CDR3 DNA follows: TGTGCCAGCAGTTTAATAGCGGGAGAGACCCAGTACTTC. Translated, it gives CASSLIAGETQYF.

J is TRBJ2-1 and V is TRBV13; the D is unclear. Germline V CDR1 and CDR2: PRHDT, FYEKMQ (reference sequence). V lost 0 bases and J lost 9, with 12 bases in between. The CDR3 contains 14 residues. The CDR3 sequence is CASSLGLRSTEQFF. In DNA form, the CDR3 reads TGTGCCAGCAGCTTAGGCTTGCGAAGCACTGAGCAGTTCTTC.